Shown below are 6 T cell receptor beta chains from a single sample sequenced in a study of blood T cell repertoires in COVID-19. Clones were read by immunoSEQ multiplex PCR, and TCRdb kept only the in-frame ones, dropping some. This table has some 250,000 clones, approximately 90% appearing once. The material sequenced was PBMCs or T cells enriched from blood (not recorded which). Receptors originate from a human donor in a cohort exposed to, infected with or recovered from COVID-19 (not recorded which). The donor label of this sample is uncertain.

Notes on this clone: Other nucleotide sequences from this sample produce the same CDR3. The chain carries TRBV6-5 and TRBJ1-6; the D gene is possibly TRBD1 (5 bases). The V end was cut by 2 bases, the J end by 7 bases, with 9 bases between. Germline lookup yields CDR1 MNHEY and CDR2 SVGAGI. The CDR3 totals 14 residues. The CDR3, as DNA: TGTGCCAGCAGTTACGGGGGGAGCAATTCACCCCTCCACTTT. Translated: CASSYGGSNSPLHF.

V gene TRBV11-2 combines with J gene TRBJ1-6, with 9 nucleotides matching TRBD1. This CDR3 is 15 amino acids long. Germline V gene sequence: CDR1 SGHAT, CDR2 FQNNGV. V was clipped by 0 bases and J by 10 bases; unmatched bases: 4. In DNA form, the CDR3 reads TGTGCCAGCAGCTTAGAGGGACAGGGATGGTCACCCCTCCACTTT. It encodes CASSLEGQGWSPLHF.

This chain links TRBV12-3 or TRBV12-4 with TRBJ1-1; 8 nucleotides align to TRBD1. The length of the CDR3 is 12 residues. The V and J ends lost 4 bases and 5 bases, in that order; junction bases with no gene match: 0. This chain's CDR3 is CASSWDRTEAFF. CDR3 sequence (DNA): TGTGCCAGCAGTTGGGACAGGACTGAAGCTTTCTTT.

The CDR3 nucleotides read TGTGCCAGCAGCCCGATCGAAATCGGGGGCATTCAGTACTTC. Amino acids: CASSPIEIGGIQYF. The V and J genes are TRBV5-6 and TRBJ2-4; maybe TRBD2 (6 bases). The CDR3 spans 14 residues. Deletions cut 4 bases from V and 9 bases from J, with 17 bases between. CDR1 is SGHDT, CDR2 YYEEEE, per germline. Supplemented by reference TRBV5-6 and TRBJ2-4, the full variable domain reads DAGVTQSPTHLIKTRGQQVTLRCSPKSGHDTVSWYQQALGQGPQFIFQYYEEEERQRGNFPDRFSGHQFPNYSSELNVNALLLGDSALYLCASSPIEIGGIQYFGAGTRLSVL.

This clone was seen only a few times. V gene TRBV11-1 combines with J gene TRBJ1-4, with D hard to call. The CDR3 consists of 14 residues. Trimming shortened V by 7 bases and J by 7 bases, and 16 bases separated the two germline ends. CDR1 and CDR2 (germline): SGHAT, FQDESV (reference sequence). For the CDR3, the DNA is TGTGCCAGCACCAACTCGGAAGACTTTGAAAAACTGTTTTTT. Translated, it gives CASTNSEDFEKLFF.

Comments on this clone: Other DNA sequences in this specimen translate into the identical CDR3. The J gene is TRBJ1-5, the V gene TRBV24-1; D gene ambiguous. This CDR3 is 14 amino acids long. Germline loops: CDR1 KGHDR, CDR2 SFDVKD. Deletions cut 0 bases from V and 4 bases from J, with 6 bases between. This chain's CDR3 is CATSDLGQNQPQHF. The CDR3 DNA reads TGTGCCACCAGTGATTTGGGCCAGAATCAGCCCCAGCATTTT.